A single sample is the source of the 22 T cell receptor beta chains below, sequenced in a study of CD8 T cells in Susac syndrome. The authors reverse transcribed roughly 0.5 to 1 ug RNA with random hexamers. TCRdb independently ran MiXCR on the immunoSEQ multiplex PCR reads; one entry per CDR3 protein. The sample shows fewer than 80,000 distinct CDR3 sequences, 94% of them seen only once. Material for sequencing was CD8+ T cells from PBMCs. These receptors were taken from a human donor with Susac syndrome.

The rearrangement joins TRBV27 to TRBJ2-1; perhaps TRBD1 as D (5 bases). CDR1 is MNHEY and CDR2 is SMNVEV in the germline V gene (reference sequence). This CDR3 spans 14 amino acids. Trimming left V 5 bases short and J 12 bases short, with 20 bases between. In DNA, the CDR3 is TGTGCCAGCAGTCCCTATCTCTCGAAAAGGGGGCAGTTCTTC. It encodes CASSPYLSKRGQFF.

The J gene is TRBJ2-2, the V gene TRBV4-3; D is ambiguous. The CDR3 loop spans 14 amino acids. Per germline, CDR1 LGHNA and CDR2 YSLEER. V was shortened by 2 bases and J by 6 bases, with 10 bases between the two germline ends. The CDR3 loop reads CASSQLVVAGELFF. CDR3 in DNA: TGCGCCAGCAGCCAACTTGTGGTCGCCGGGGAGCTGTTTTTT.

The chain recombines TRBV15 with TRBJ2-2, with D maybe TRBD1 (6 bases). The CDR3 is 17 amino acids. The V end lost 0 bases, the J end lost 6 bases, and 17 bases lay between the germline ends. CDR1 is LNHNV, CDR2 YYDKDF, per germline (reference sequence). The CDR3 DNA sequence: TGTGCCACCAGCAGAGATTTGGTGGGGGCGCAGGCCGGGGAGCTGTTTTTT. Translation gives CATSRDLVGAQAGELFF.

The chain has TRBV12-3 or TRBV12-4 and TRBJ2-7, with 7 positions matching TRBD2. The trim removed 6 bases at V and 1 base at J, leaving 9 bases unmatched. The CDR3 extends over 15 amino acids. This chain's CDR3 is CASSLIHGGSYEQYF. DNA for the CDR3: TGTGCCAGCAGCTTAATCCACGGGGGGTCCTACGAGCAGTACTTC.

The V call is TRBV29-1, the J call TRBJ2-5; D remains ambiguous. Between the trimmed V and J ends, which lost 2 bases and 1 base, there was a span of 5 bases. CDR3 size: 12 residues. Germline V gene data show CDR1 as SQVTM and CDR2 as ANQGSEA. The CDR3 spells CSVENRQETQYF. CDR3 nucleotide sequence: TGCAGCGTTGAAAACCGCCAAGAGACCCAGTACTTC.

The V gene is TRBV13, the J gene TRBJ1-5, with D uncertain. Germline CDR1 and CDR2: PRHDT and FYEKMQ (reference sequence). This CDR3 has 14 amino acids. V was shortened by 0 bases and J by 5 bases, with 8 bases between the two germline ends. The CDR3 bases are TGTGCCAGCAGCTTAGGATCCGGATATCAGCCCCAGCATTTT. This sequence encodes CASSLGSGYQPQHF. The full variable domain, its missing parts supplied by reference TRBV13 and TRBJ1-5, is AAGVIQSPRHLIKEKRETATLKCYPIPRHDTVYWYQQGPGQDPQFLISFYEKMQSDKGSIPDRFSAQQFSDYHSELNMSSLELGDSALYFCASSLGSGYQPQHFGDGTRLSIL.

This clonotype turned up a few times. The chain combines TRBV4-2 with TRBJ2-3; no clear D. Trimming left V 1 base short and J 2 bases short, with 4 bases between. CDR1 and CDR2 (germline): LGHNA, YNFKEQ. CDR3 length: 13 residues. CDR3 residues: CASSQGPTDTQYF. The CDR3 nucleotides are TGTGCCAGCAGCCAAGGCCCCACAGATACGCAGTATTTT.

The J gene is TRBJ2-5, the V gene TRBV7-9, with unresolved D. The CDR3 runs 17 residues. Trimming took off 2 bases at V and 3 bases at J, with 19 bases between the two ends. CDR1 SEHNR and CDR2 FQNEAQ come from the germline V gene (reference sequence). CDR3 bases: TGTGCCAGCAGCTTATTAGGAAGAAGGATTTCAGAAGAGACCCAGTACTTC. Protein sequence: CASSLLGRRISEETQYF.

The genes are TRBV2 and TRBJ2-1; 7 bases line up with TRBD2. The CDR3 spans 13 residues. The V gene end was trimmed by 4 bases and the J gene end by 10 bases; junction bases not matched to a gene: 7. The germline V gene encodes CDR1 SNHLY and CDR2 FYNNEI. This CDR3 reads CASSGARREEQFF. In nucleotides, the CDR3 is TGTGCCAGCAGTGGCGCTAGGCGGGAGGAGCAGTTCTTC. Based on the CDR3 plus reference TRBV2 and TRBJ2-1, the full variable domain is EPEVTQTPSHQVTQMGQEVILRCVPISNHLYFYWYRQILGQKVEFLVSFYNNEISEKSEIFDDQFSVERPDGSNFTLKIRSTKLEDSAMYFCASSGARREEQFFGPGTRLTVL.

V and J are TRBV9 and TRBJ2-4; D is possibly TRBD1 (7 bases). Deletions cut 0 bases from V and 6 bases from J, with 13 bases between. Germline CDR1 SGDLS, CDR2 YYNGEE. This CDR3 is 15 amino acids long. The CDR3 DNA reads as TGTGCCAGCAGCGTAGCGGAGGGGGCAGGAAACATTCAGTACTTC. It encodes CASSVAEGAGNIQYF.

The chain links TRBV7-9 to TRBJ1-1; no firm D call. Germline-derived CDR1 and CDR2 are SEHNR and FQNEAQ (reference sequence). This CDR3 spans 13 amino acids. Trimming took 6 bases from V and 3 from J, leaving 11 bases between them. CDR3: CASSQDGDTEAFF. In DNA form, the CDR3 reads TGTGCCAGCAGTCAAGACGGTGACACTGAAGCTTTCTTT.

The DNA for the CDR3 is TGCAGTGCCTACGGACTAGAGGCTAGCGAGGGGTTCTACGAGCAGTACTTC. Its protein product is CSAYGLEASEGFYEQYF. The rearrangement uses TRBV20-1 and TRBJ2-7; the match to TRBD2 covers 7 bases. CDR1 and CDR2 from the germline V gene are DFQATT and SNEGSKA (reference sequence). CDR3 length: 17 amino acids. Losses at the gene ends were 6 bases for V and 3 bases for J; bases not matched to a gene: 20.

V gene TRBV7-9 combines with J gene TRBJ1-6; D may be TRBD1 (5 bases). Germline V gene data show CDR1 as SEHNR and CDR2 as FQNEAQ (reference sequence). This CDR3 region has 12 residues. The V and J ends lost 6 bases and 7 bases respectively, with 7 bases between them. The CDR3 bases are TGTGCCAGCAGTGGGGGGAATTCACCCCTCCACTTT. Amino acids: CASSGGNSPLHF. Full variable domain (rest looked up from reference TRBV7-9 and TRBJ1-6): DTGVSQNPRHKITKRGQNVTFRCDPISEHNRLYWYRQTLGQGPEFLTYFQNEAQLEKSRLLSDRFSAERPKGSFSTLEIQRTEQGDSAMYLCASSGGNSPLHFGNGTRLTVT.

The DNA of the CDR3 is TGTGCCAGCAGGATAGCGGGAGGCTCCTACAATGAGCAGTTCTTC. It encodes CASRIAGGSYNEQFF. The chain employs TRBV7-9 and TRBJ2-1; 10 bases are shared with TRBD2. Trimming cost V 6 bases and J 0 bases; bases outside gene matches: 2. This CDR3 spans 15 amino acids. Germline loops: CDR1 SEHNR, CDR2 FQNEAQ (reference sequence).

The gene calls are TRBV9 and TRBJ1-1; the D is unclear. V lost 2 bases, J lost 4 bases, and 12 bases lay in between. The CDR3 runs to 14 residues. CDR1 and CDR2 (germline): SGDLS, YYNGEE. CDR3 in DNA: TGTGCCAGCAGCGTGGGGAGTTACGGCACTGAAGCTTTCTTT. It is translated as CASSVGSYGTEAFF.

The chain joins TRBV5-5 to TRBJ2-7, with D perhaps TRBD1 (6 bases). In germline, CDR1 is SGHKS, CDR2 YYEKEE (reference sequence). V gave up 0 bases and J gave up 2 bases, with 9 bases separating them. The CDR3 runs to 14 residues. The CDR3 region has the DNA TGTGCCAGCAGCTTGGGCACAGGGCCCTACGAGCAGTACTTC. Amino acid sequence: CASSLGTGPYEQYF.

The chain joins TRBV20-1 to TRBJ1-1; TRBD1 matches 7 bases. Germline CDR1 and CDR2: DFQATT and SNEGSKA (reference sequence). There are 13 residues in the CDR3. The V segment lost 3 bases and the J segment 4 bases; nucleotides outside the gene matches: 5. The CDR3 loop reads CSARREGATEAFF. DNA for the CDR3: TGCAGTGCTAGGCGAGAGGGGGCCACTGAAGCTTTCTTT.

The chain is built from TRBV9 and TRBJ2-7; 9 bases match TRBD1. The germline gives CDR1 SGDLS, CDR2 YYNGEE. This CDR3 spans 16 amino acids. V trimming: 1 base; J trimming: 3 bases; junction bases outside the gene matches: 8. This CDR3 is CASSVHGTGSSYEQYF. The CDR3 DNA sequence: TGTGCCAGCAGCGTACACGGGACAGGGAGTAGCTACGAGCAGTACTTC.

This chain uses TRBV20-1 with TRBJ1-4; D may be TRBD1 (5 bases). Trimming stripped 1 base from V and 8 bases from J, with 11 bases between. Germline loops: CDR1 DFQATT, CDR2 SNEGSKA (reference sequence). The CDR3 totals 13 residues. The CDR3 coding sequence is TGCAGTGCTAGAGTCGCCTGGGACGAAAAACTGTTTTTT. Encoded protein: CSARVAWDEKLFF.

This chain connects TRBV7-3 to TRBJ2-3, with D tentatively TRBD2 (6 bases). Trimming shortened V by 5 bases and J by 4 bases, and 16 bases separated the two germline ends. CDR1 and CDR2 from the germline V gene are SGHTA and FQGTGA. This CDR3 is 15 amino acids long. The CDR3 loop is CASSAAGGSSDTQYF. The CDR3, as DNA: TGTGCCAGCAGCGCCGCCGGGGGTAGTTCAGATACGCAGTATTTT.

The chain combines TRBV28 with TRBJ1-5, with a weak D call TRBD1 (5 bases). CDR3 length: 15 amino acids. Germline V CDR1 and CDR2: MDHEN, SYDVKM. V was shortened by 3 bases and J by 6 bases, with 15 bases between the two germline ends. CDR3 coding DNA: TGTGCCAGCAGTTTGGACATCCGGGCCGGTCAGCCCCAGCATTTT. Protein product: CASSLDIRAGQPQHF.

The V call is TRBV6-2 or TRBV6-3, the J call TRBJ2-7; 7 nucleotides align to TRBD1. The CDR3 contains 15 residues. CDR1 and CDR2 from the germline V gene are MNHEY and SVGEGT. The V segment lost 6 bases and the J segment 0 bases; nucleotides outside the gene matches: 8. This chain's CDR3 is CASSQDRVTSYEQYF. CDR3 sequence (DNA): TGTGCCAGCAGCCAAGACAGGGTTACCTCCTACGAGCAGTACTTC.